This paragraph covers one T cell receptor beta chain sequence. This record belongs to a study of shared clonotypes between healthy human individuals. Assay: immunoSEQ multiplex PCR; the TCRdb copy retains only in-frame clones and omits some. The sample carries about 640,000 clones, 60% to 80% recorded once. CDR3 size: 14 residues. The germline CDR1 and CDR2 sequences are MNHEY and SMNVEV (reference sequence). Deletions cut 5 bases from V and 10 bases from J, with 20 bases between. The sequence derives from a woman aged 30 to 39 in good health. The J gene is TRBJ1-1, the V gene TRBV27, with D possibly matching TRBD1 (5 bases). Sequencing was performed on memory CD4+ T cells sorted from blood. Subset in this sample: CD45RA-negative fraction. CDR3 in amino acids: CASSPWVDTRVAFF. CDR3 nucleotides: TGTGCCAGCAGTCCGTGGGTGGATACCAGGGTAGCTTTCTTT.